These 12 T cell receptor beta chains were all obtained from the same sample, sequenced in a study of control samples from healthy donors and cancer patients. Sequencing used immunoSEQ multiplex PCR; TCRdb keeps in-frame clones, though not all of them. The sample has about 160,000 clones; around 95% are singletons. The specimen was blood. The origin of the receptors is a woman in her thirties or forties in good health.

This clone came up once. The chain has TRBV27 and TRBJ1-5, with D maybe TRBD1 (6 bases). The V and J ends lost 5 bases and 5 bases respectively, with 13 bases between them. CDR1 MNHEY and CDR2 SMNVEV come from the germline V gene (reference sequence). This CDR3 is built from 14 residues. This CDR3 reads CASSPTRGDQPQHF. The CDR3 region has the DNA TGTGCCAGCAGTCCAACCAGGGGCGATCAGCCCCAGCATTTT.

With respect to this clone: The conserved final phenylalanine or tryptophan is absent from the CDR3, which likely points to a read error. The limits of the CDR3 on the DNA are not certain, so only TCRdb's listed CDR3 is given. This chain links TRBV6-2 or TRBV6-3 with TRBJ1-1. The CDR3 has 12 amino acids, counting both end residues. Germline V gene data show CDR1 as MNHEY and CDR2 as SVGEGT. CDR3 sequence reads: CASSYSVGASIV.

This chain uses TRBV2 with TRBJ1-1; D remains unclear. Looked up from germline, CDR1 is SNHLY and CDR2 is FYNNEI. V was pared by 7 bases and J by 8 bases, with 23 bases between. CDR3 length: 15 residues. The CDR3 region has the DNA TGTGCCAGCACGGGAGGGCCATCCATTTTAACGGAAGCTTTCTTT. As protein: CASTGGPSILTEAFF.

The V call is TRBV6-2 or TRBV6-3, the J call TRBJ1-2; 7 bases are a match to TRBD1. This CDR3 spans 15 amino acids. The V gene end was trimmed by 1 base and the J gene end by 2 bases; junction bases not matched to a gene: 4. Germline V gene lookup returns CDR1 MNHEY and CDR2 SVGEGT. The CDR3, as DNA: TGTGCCAGCAGTTACTGGCTCAGGGGGAACTATGGCTACACCTTC. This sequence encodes CASSYWLRGNYGYTF.

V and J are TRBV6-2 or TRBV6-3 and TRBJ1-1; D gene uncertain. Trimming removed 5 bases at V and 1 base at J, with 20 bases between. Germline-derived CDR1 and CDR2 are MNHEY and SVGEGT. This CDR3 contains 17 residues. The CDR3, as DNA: TGTGCCAGCAGTATCTCTCGGAACCCTCGGTCGAACACTGAAGCTTTCTTT. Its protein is CASSISRNPRSNTEAFF.

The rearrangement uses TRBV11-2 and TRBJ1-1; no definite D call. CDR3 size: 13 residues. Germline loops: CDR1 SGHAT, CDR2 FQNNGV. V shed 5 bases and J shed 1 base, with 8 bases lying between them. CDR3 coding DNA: TGTGCCAGCAGCCCGGGATCGAACACTGAAGCTTTCTTT. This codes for CASSPGSNTEAFF.

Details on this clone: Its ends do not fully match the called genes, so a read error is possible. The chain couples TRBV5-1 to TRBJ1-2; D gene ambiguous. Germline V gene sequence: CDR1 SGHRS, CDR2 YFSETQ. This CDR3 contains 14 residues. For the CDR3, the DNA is TGCGCCAGCAGCTTGGCCAAAGTCTACTACGGCTACACCTTC. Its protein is CASSLAKVYYGYTF.

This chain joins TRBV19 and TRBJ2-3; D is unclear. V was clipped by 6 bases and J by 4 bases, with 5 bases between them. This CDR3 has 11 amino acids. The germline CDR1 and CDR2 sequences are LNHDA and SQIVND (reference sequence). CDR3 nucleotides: TGTGCCAGTAGAGGCCCAGATACGCAGTATTTT. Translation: CASRGPDTQYF.

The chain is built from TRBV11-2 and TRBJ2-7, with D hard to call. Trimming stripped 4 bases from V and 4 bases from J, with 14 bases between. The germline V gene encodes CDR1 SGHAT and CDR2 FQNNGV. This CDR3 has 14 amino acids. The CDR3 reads CASSSLHKPYEQYF. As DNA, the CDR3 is TGTGCCAGCAGCTCCCTCCATAAACCTTACGAGCAGTACTTC.

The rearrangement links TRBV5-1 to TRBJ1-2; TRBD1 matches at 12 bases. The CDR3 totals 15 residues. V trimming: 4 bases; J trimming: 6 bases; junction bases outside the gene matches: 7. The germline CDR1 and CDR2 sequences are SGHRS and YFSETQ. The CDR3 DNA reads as TGCGCCAGCAGCACCCGGGACAGGGGGCCGGATGGCTACACCTTC. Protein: CASSTRDRGPDGYTF.

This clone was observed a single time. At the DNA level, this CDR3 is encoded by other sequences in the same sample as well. The DNA of the CDR3 is TGTGCCAGCAGTGAAGTCCAGGATCAGCCCCAGCATTTT. It encodes CASSEVQDQPQHF. This chain connects TRBV6-1 to TRBJ1-5; D uncertain. Germline V lookup: CDR1 MNHNS, CDR2 SASEGT. Trimming removed 1 base at V and 5 bases at J, with 6 bases between. There are 13 residues in the CDR3.

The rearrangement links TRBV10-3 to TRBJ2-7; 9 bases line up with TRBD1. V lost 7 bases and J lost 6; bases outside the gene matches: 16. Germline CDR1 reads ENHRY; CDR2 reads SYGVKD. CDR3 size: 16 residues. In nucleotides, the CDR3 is TGTGCCATCACACGGACAGGGGCCACTTTTGGAGGCGAGCAGTACTTC. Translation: CAITRTGATFGGEQYF.